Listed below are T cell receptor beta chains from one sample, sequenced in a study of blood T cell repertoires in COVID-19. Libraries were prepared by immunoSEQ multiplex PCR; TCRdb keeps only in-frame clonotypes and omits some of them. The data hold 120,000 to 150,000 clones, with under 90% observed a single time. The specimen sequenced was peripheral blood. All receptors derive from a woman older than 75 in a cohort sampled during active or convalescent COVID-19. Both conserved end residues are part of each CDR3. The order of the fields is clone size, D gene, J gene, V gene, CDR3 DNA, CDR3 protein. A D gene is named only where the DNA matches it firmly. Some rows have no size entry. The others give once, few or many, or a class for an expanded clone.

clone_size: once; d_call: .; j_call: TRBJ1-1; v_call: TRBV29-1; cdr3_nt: TGCAGCGTTGTAGACGGGAACACTGAAGCTTTCTTT; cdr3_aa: CSVVDGNTEAFF
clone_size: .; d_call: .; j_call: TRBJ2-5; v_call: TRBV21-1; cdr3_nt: TGTGCCAGCAGCACCGGGACAGGTGTTGTAGAGACCCAGTACTTC; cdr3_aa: CASSTGTGVVETQYF
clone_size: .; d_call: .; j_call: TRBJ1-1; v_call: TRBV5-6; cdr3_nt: TGTGCCAGCACCTCCTGGGCGGGGTCGAACACTGAAGCTTTCTTT; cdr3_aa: CASTSWAGSNTEAFF
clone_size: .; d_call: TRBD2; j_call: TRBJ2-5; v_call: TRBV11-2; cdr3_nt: TGTGCCAGCAGCCGCCAAGGACGGGGGGTACAAGAGACCCAGTACTTC; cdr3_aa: CASSRQGRGVQETQYF
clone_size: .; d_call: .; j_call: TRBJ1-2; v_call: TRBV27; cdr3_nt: TGTGCCAGCAGTTCCCTCAACCGGGACTCCAACTATGGCTACACCTTC; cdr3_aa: CASSSLNRDSNYGYTF
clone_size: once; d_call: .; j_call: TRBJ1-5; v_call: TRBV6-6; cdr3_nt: TGTGCCAGCACAGAACAGGGTAGCAATCAGCCCCAGCATTTT; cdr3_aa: CASTEQGSNQPQHF
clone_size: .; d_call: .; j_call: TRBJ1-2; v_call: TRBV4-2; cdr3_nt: TGTGCCAGCAGCCGCGGTACTAGCTATGGCTACACCTTC; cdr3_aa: CASSRGTSYGYTF
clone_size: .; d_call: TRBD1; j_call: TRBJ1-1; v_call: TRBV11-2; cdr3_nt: TGTGCCAGCAGCCGGACAGGGTGGAACACTGAAGCTTTCTTT; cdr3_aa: CASSRTGWNTEAFF
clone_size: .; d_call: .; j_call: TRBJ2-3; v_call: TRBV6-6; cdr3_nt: TGTGCCAGCAGTTACTCAGGGGCGGGCACAGATACGCAGTATTTT; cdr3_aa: CASSYSGAGTDTQYF
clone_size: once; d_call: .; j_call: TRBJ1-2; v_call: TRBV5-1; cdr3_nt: TGCGCCAGCAGCCGGGACAAGGGCGGCTACACCTTC; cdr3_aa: CASSRDKGGYTF
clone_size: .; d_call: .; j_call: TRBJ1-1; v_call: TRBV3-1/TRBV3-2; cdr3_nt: TGTGCCAGCAGCCAAGTCTTTTCCGGGGGCACTGAAGCTTTCTTT; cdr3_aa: CASSQVFSGGTEAFF
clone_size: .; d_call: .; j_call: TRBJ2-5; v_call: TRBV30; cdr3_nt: TGTGCCTGGAGAGCTTACCAAGAGACCCAGTACTTC; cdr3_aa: CAWRAYQETQYF
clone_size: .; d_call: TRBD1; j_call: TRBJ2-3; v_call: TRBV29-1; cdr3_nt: TGCAGCGTTGAAAATGTAAAGGGACAGGGTGAACCAGATACGCAGTATTTT; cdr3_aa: CSVENVKGQGEPDTQYF
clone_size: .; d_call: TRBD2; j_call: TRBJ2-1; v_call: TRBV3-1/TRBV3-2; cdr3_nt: TGTGCCAGCATAAAAGCGGGGGGGCATTACAATGAGCAGTTCTTC; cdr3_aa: CASIKAGGHYNEQFF
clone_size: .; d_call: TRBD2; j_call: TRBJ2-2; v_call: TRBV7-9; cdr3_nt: TGTGCCAGCAGCCCCCGACTAGCGGGTAGGAACACCGGGGAGCTGTTTTTT; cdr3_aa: CASSPRLAGRNTGELFF
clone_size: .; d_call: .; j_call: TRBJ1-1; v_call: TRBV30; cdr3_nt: TGTGCCTGGAGTGTCGAGGGGGTGACTGAAGCTTTCTTT; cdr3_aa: CAWSVEGVTEAFF